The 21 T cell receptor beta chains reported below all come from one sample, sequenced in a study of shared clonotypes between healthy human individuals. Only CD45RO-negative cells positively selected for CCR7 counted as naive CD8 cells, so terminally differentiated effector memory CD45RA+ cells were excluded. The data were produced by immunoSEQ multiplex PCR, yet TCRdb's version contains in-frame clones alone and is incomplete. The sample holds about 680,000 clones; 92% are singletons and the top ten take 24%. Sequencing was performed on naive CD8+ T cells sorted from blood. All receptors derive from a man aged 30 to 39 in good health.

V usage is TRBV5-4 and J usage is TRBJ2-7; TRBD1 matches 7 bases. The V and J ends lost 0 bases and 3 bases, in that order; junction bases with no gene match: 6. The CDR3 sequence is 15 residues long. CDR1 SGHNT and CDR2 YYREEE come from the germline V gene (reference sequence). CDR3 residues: CASSLAPTGDYEQYF. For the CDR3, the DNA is TGTGCCAGCAGCTTGGCCCCCACAGGGGACTACGAGCAGTACTTC.

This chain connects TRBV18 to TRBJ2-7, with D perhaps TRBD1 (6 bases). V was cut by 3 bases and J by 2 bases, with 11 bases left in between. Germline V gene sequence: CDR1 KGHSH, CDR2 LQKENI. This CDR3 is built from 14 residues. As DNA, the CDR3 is TGTGCCAGCTCACCCGAGACAGGACCCTACGAGCAGTACTTC. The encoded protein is CASSPETGPYEQYF.

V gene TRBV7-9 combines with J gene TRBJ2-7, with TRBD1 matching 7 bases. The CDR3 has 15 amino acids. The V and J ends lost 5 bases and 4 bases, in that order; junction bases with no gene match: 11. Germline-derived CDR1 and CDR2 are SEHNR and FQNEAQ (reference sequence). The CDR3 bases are TGTGCCAGCAGCGGCAAGACAGGGTTGGGATACGAGCAGTACTTC. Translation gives CASSGKTGLGYEQYF.

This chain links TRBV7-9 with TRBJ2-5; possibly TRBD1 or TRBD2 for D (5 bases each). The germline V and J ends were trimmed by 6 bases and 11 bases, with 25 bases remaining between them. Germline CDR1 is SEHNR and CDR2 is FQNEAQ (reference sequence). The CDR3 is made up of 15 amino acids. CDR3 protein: CASSHRRDLLVPQYF. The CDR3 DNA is TGTGCCAGCAGTCATCGCCGGGACCTATTGGTCCCGCAGTACTTC.

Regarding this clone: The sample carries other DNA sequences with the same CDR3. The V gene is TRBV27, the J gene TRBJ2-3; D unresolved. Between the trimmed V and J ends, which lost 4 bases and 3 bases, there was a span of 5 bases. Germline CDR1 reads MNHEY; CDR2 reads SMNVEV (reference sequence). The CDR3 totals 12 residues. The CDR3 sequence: CASSSRTDTQYF. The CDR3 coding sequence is TGTGCCAGCAGTTCCCGTACAGATACGCAGTATTTT.

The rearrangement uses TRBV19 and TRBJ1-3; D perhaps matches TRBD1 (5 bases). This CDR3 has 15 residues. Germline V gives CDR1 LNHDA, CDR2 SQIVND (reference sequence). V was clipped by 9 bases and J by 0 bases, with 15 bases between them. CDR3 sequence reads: CASRWDPSSGNTIYF. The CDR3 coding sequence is TGTGCCAGCCGCTGGGACCCTAGCTCTGGAAACACCATATATTTT.

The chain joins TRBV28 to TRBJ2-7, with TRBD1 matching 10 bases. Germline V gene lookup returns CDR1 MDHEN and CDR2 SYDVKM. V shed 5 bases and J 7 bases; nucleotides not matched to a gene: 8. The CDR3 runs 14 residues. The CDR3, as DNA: TGTGCCAGCAGTCCTAGACAGGGGGCGAGAGAGCAGTACTTC. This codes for CASSPRQGAREQYF.

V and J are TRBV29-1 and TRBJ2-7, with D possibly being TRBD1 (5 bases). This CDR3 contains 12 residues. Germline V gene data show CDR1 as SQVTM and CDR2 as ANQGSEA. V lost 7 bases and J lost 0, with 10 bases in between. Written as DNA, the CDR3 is TGCAGCGCCCGACAGAGCTCCTACGAGCAGTACTTC. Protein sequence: CSARQSSYEQYF.

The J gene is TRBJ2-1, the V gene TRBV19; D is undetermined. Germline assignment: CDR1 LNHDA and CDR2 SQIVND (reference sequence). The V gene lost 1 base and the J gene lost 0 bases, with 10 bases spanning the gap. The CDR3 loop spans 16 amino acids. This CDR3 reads CASSIGAISSYNEQFF. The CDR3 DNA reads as TGTGCCAGTAGTATAGGGGCTATTAGCTCCTACAATGAGCAGTTCTTC. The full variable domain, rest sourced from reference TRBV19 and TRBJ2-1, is DGGITQSPKYLFRKEGQNVTLSCEQNLNHDAMYWYRQDPGQGLRLIYYSQIVNDFQKGDIAEGYSVSREKKESFPLTVTSAQKNPTAFYLCASSIGAISSYNEQFFGPGTRLTVL.

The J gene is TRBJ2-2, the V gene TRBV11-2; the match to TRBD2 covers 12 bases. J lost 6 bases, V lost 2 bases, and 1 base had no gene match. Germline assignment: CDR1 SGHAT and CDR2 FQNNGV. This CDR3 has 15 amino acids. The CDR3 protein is CASSLRLAGAGELFF. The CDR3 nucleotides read TGTGCCAGCAGCTTAAGACTAGCGGGAGCCGGGGAGCTGTTTTTT.

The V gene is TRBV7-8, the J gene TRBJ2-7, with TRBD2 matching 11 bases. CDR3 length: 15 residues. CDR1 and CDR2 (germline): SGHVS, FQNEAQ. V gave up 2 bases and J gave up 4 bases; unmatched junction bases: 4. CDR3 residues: CASSLLGTSGYEQYF. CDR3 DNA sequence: TGTGCCAGCAGCTTACTAGGGACTAGCGGATACGAGCAGTACTTC.

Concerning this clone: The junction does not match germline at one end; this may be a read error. The CDR3 bases are TGCGCCAGCCGCTTCCGAAAACTGTTTTTT. This codes for CASRFRKLFF. This chain links TRBV5-1 with TRBJ1-4; no firm D call. The germline V gene has CDR1 SGHRS and CDR2 YFSETQ. The CDR3 has 10 residues.

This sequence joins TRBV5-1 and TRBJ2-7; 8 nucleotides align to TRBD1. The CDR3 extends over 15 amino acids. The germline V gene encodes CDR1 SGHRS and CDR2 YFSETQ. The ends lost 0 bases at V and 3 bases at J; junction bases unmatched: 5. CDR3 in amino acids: CASSLGQGLDYEQYF. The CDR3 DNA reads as TGCGCCAGCAGCTTGGGACAGGGGCTCGACTACGAGCAGTACTTC.

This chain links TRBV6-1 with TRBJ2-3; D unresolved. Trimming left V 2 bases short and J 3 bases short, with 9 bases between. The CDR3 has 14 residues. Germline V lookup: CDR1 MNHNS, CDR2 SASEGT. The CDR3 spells CASSEFPLTDTQYF. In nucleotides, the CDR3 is TGTGCCAGCAGTGAATTTCCCTTAACAGATACGCAGTATTTT.

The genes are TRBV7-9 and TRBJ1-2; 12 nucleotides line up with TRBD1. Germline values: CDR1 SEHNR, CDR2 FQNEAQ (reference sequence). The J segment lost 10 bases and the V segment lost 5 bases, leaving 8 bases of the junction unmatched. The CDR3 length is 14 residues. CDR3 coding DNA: TGTGCCAGCAGCCTTCCGGGACAGGGGGCCGACTACACCTTC. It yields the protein CASSLPGQGADYTF.

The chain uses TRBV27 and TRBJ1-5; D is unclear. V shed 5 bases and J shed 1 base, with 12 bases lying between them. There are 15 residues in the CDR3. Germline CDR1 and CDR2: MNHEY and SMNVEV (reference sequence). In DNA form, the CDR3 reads TGTGCCAGCAGTCACGCGGACGGGAGCAATCAGCCCCAGCATTTT. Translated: CASSHADGSNQPQHF.

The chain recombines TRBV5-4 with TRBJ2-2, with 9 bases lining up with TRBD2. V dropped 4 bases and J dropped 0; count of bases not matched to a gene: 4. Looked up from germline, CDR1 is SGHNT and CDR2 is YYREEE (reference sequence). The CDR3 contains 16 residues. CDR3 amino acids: CASSPTSGPNTGELFF. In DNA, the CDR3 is TGTGCCAGCAGCCCAACTAGCGGGCCGAACACCGGGGAGCTGTTTTTT. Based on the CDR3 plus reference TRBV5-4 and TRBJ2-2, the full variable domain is ETGVTQSPTHLIKTRGQQVTLRCSSQSGHNTVSWYQQALGQGPQFIFQYYREEENGRGNFPPRFSGLQFPNYSSELNVNALELDDSALYLCASSPTSGPNTGELFFGEGSRLTVL.

This chain's CDR3 is CASSQVSGGGSYEQYF. CDR3 DNA: TGCGCCAGCAGCCAAGTATCAGGGGGAGGTAGCTATGAGCAGTACTTC. V is TRBV4-1 and J is TRBJ2-7; the D gene is possibly TRBD1 (7 bases). Trimming stripped 1 base from V and 7 bases from J, with 20 bases between. The germline gives CDR1 MGHRA, CDR2 YSYEKL. The CDR3 has 16 residues.

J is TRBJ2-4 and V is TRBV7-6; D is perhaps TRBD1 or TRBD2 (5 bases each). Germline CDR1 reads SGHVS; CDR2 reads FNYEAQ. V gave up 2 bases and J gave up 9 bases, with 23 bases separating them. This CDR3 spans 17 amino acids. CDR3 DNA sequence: TGTGCCAGCAGCTTATTGTCCCCCGGGACGGATCTTGCCATTCAGTACTTC. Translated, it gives CASSLLSPGTDLAIQYF.

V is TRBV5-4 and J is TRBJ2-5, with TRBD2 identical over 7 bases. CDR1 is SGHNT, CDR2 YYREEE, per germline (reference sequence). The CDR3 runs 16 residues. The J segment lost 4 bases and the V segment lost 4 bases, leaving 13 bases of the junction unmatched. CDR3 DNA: TGTGCCAGCAGCCTCTCCGAGGAGCGCGGGGGAGAGACCCAGTACTTC. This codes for CASSLSEERGGETQYF. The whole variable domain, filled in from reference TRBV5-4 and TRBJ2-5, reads ETGVTQSPTHLIKTRGQQVTLRCSSQSGHNTVSWYQQALGQGPQFIFQYYREEENGRGNFPPRFSGLQFPNYSSELNVNALELDDSALYLCASSLSEERGGETQYFGPGTRLLVL.

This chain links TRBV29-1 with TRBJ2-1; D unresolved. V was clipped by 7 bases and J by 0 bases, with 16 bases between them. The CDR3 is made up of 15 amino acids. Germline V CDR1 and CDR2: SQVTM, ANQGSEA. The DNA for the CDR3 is TGCAGCGCTACATCTTCCGTTAGCTCCTACAATGAGCAGTTCTTC. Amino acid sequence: CSATSSVSSYNEQFF.